The 31 T cell receptor beta chains reported below all come from one sample, sequenced in a study of shared clonotypes between healthy human individuals. Measured with immunoSEQ multiplex PCR; TCRdb has only the in-frame clones, and not every one. The table records a few million clones, approximately 93% of them present only once. Sequenced input: naive CD4+ T cells from PBMCs. Subset specified: CD45RA+ positively selected. Every receptor here comes from a young man in good health. Some clones in this sample may be carry-over from other donors' samples.

V gene TRBV5-6 combines with J gene TRBJ2-1; no definite D call. The CDR3 has 12 amino acids. CDR1 is SGHDT, CDR2 YYEEEE, per germline. V lost 4 bases and J 12 bases, leaving 14 bases between the germline ends. CDR3 amino acids: CASSLTAVGQFF. CDR3 DNA: TGTGCCAGCAGCCTTACGGCCGTTGGGCAGTTCTTC.

The CDR3 reads CASSLSGMNTEAFF. DNA of the CDR3: TGCGCCAGCAGCCTTAGCGGGATGAACACTGAAGCTTTCTTT. This chain uses TRBV5-1 with TRBJ1-1; D is unclear. V was shortened by 4 bases and J by 0 bases, with 10 bases between the two germline ends. CDR3 length: 14 residues. Germline V gene lookup returns CDR1 SGHRS and CDR2 YFSETQ.

The V call is TRBV5-1, the J call TRBJ2-1; maybe TRBD2 (6 bases). Germline CDR1 and CDR2: SGHRS and YFSETQ. The CDR3 has 17 amino acids. The germline V and J ends were trimmed by 0 bases and 1 base, with 14 bases remaining between them. This CDR3 reads CASSLDPGGGSYNEQFF. The CDR3 coding sequence is TGCGCCAGCAGCTTGGATCCCGGGGGAGGATCCTACAATGAGCAGTTCTTC.

This chain uses TRBV28 with TRBJ2-7, with 11 bases fitting TRBD1. Trimming cost V 6 bases and J 0 bases; bases outside gene matches: 10. The CDR3 is 17 amino acids. CDR1 is MDHEN and CDR2 is SYDVKM in the germline V gene. This chain's CDR3 is CASRADRGLQTSYEQYF. CDR3 nucleotide sequence: TGTGCCAGCAGAGCGGACAGGGGGCTTCAAACCTCCTACGAGCAGTACTTC.

V and J are TRBV7-2 and TRBJ2-1, with TRBD2 matching 8 bases. V lost 1 base, J lost 0 bases, and 5 bases stayed unmatched. CDR1 is SGHTA and CDR2 is FQGNSA in the germline V gene. The CDR3 runs 17 residues. The CDR3 spells CASSLGLGTSSYNEQFF. In DNA form, the CDR3 reads TGTGCCAGCAGCTTAGGTCTCGGGACTAGCTCCTACAATGAGCAGTTCTTC.

CDR3 amino acids: CASSWDQGTEAFF. CDR3 bases: TGTGCCAGCAGCTGGGACCAGGGGACTGAAGCTTTCTTT. J is TRBJ1-1 and V is TRBV5-6, with a tentative D call TRBD1 (6 bases). Germline V gives CDR1 SGHDT, CDR2 YYEEEE. Trimming cost V 3 bases and J 5 bases, with 11 bases left between them. CDR3 length: 13 amino acids.

The chain is built from TRBV27 and TRBJ1-5; TRBD1 matches 7 bases. This CDR3 comprises 14 residues. Germline V gene lookup returns CDR1 MNHEY and CDR2 SMNVEV (reference sequence). Trimming cost V 7 bases and J 3 bases; bases outside gene matches: 6. CDR3 protein: CASKKGQHNQPQHF. The CDR3 DNA follows: TGTGCCAGCAAGAAGGGACAGCACAATCAGCCCCAGCATTTT.

The J gene is TRBJ1-3, the V gene TRBV7-9, with TRBD1 matching 8 bases. The CDR3 runs to 17 residues. The V gene end was trimmed by 5 bases and the J gene end by 1 base; junction bases not matched to a gene: 10. Germline CDR1 is SEHNR and CDR2 is FQNEAQ (reference sequence). CDR3 amino acids: CASSTRTGSTSGNTIYF. The CDR3, as DNA: TGTGCCAGCAGCACCCGGACAGGGAGTACTTCTGGAAACACCATATATTTT. The whole variable domain, remainder taken from reference TRBV7-9 and TRBJ1-3, is DTGVSQNPRHKITKRGQNVTFRCDPISEHNRLYWYRQTLGQGPEFLTYFQNEAQLEKSRLLSDRFSAERPKGSFSTLEIQRTEQGDSAMYLCASSTRTGSTSGNTIYFGEGSWLTVV.

The V gene is TRBV9, the J gene TRBJ2-1; possible D gene TRBD2, 6 bases. This CDR3 has 14 amino acids. V lost 4 bases and J lost 3, with 11 bases in between. The germline CDR1 and CDR2 sequences are SGDLS and YYNGEE. This CDR3 reads CASSRDSHYNEQFF. In nucleotides, the CDR3 is TGTGCCAGCAGCCGGGACTCCCACTACAATGAGCAGTTCTTC.

The chain combines TRBV6-5 with TRBJ1-2; the D is unclear. The CDR3 runs to 12 residues. Trimming shortened V by 7 bases and J by 4 bases, and 10 bases separated the two germline ends. CDR1 MNHEY and CDR2 SVGAGI come from the germline V gene. CDR3 protein: CASKVGFYGYTF. The CDR3, as DNA: TGTGCCAGCAAGGTGGGGTTCTATGGCTACACCTTC.

This chain connects TRBV11-2 to TRBJ2-2; D not certain. The CDR3 extends over 17 amino acids. The germline V and J ends were trimmed by 7 bases and 1 base, with 19 bases remaining between them. Germline CDR1 is SGHAT and CDR2 is FQNNGV. CDR3: CASTTLTGRRNTGELFF. The CDR3 DNA sequence: TGTGCCAGCACCACCCTAACGGGCCGGAGGAACACCGGGGAGCTGTTTTTT.

The chain uses TRBV6-1 and TRBJ2-5; D is unclear. Germline loops: CDR1 MNHNS, CDR2 SASEGT. V lost 7 bases to trimming and J lost 1 base, with 13 bases between them. This CDR3 contains 14 residues. The chain's CDR3 is CASTLGHLQETQYF. Here the CDR3 DNA reads TGTGCCAGCACCCTCGGGCACCTCCAAGAGACCCAGTACTTC.

V is TRBV29-1 and J is TRBJ2-1, with 8 bases aligning to TRBD1. CDR1 and CDR2 (germline): SQVTM, ANQGSEA. With V trimmed by 7 bases and J by 0 bases, 5 bases remained unmatched. This CDR3 is 14 amino acids long. The CDR3 here is CSAAQGASYNEQFF. The DNA for the CDR3 is TGCAGCGCCGCGCAGGGGGCCTCCTACAATGAGCAGTTCTTC.

The chain is built from TRBV9 and TRBJ1-3; possible D gene TRBD1, 5 bases. The V gene lost 3 bases and the J gene lost 1 base, with 8 bases spanning the gap. Germline V CDR1 and CDR2: SGDLS, YYNGEE. The length of the CDR3 is 14 residues. CDR3 sequence: CASSARGSGNTIYF. CDR3 nucleotides: TGTGCCAGCAGCGCAAGGGGTTCTGGAAACACCATATATTTT.

The chain has TRBV19 and TRBJ2-4; D is unresolved. Per germline, CDR1 LNHDA and CDR2 SQIVND (reference sequence). The V end lost 0 bases, the J end lost 7 bases, and 19 bases lay between the germline ends. This CDR3 is built from 17 residues. The CDR3 region has the DNA TGTGCCAGTAGTATAGATCGTCCAGGTTCCTTAGAGAACATTCAGTACTTC. Protein product: CASSIDRPGSLENIQYF.

The chain is built from TRBV10-1 and TRBJ2-3; D ambiguous. Germline V gene lookup returns CDR1 WNHNN and CDR2 SYGVQD (reference sequence). Trimming took off 1 base at V and 6 bases at J, with 17 bases between the two ends. This CDR3 is built from 16 residues. The CDR3 nucleotides read TGCGCCAGCAGTGAGTGGGCCGGTGGGGATACGGATACGCAGTATTTT. Translated, it gives CASSEWAGGDTDTQYF.

The chain combines TRBV28 with TRBJ1-3, with 8 bases lining up with TRBD1. This CDR3 has 16 amino acids. Germline V gene sequence: CDR1 MDHEN, CDR2 SYDVKM. J was trimmed by 0 bases and V by 6 bases; bases with no gene match: 7. The CDR3 loop reads CASSPRTGFSGNTIYF. Written as DNA, the CDR3 is TGTGCCAGCAGCCCCCGGACAGGGTTCTCTGGAAACACCATATATTTT.

The CDR3 nucleotides read TGTGCCAGCAGTTTACACGGGGCGCTAGGGGCCAACGTCCTGACTTTC. Translated, it gives CASSLHGALGANVLTF. The chain uses TRBV28 and TRBJ2-6; D may match TRBD1 or TRBD2 (5 bases each). From germline, CDR1 is MDHEN and CDR2 SYDVKM. This CDR3 contains 16 residues. Trimming took 2 bases from V and 4 from J, leaving 12 bases between them.

As regards this clone: Additional DNA sequences in this sample encode the identical CDR3. V gene TRBV9 combines with J gene TRBJ2-2; D call uncertain. The CDR3 has 13 residues. Germline V gene data show CDR1 as SGDLS and CDR2 as YYNGEE. With 4 bases removed from V and 1 base from J, the gap between germline ends came to 5 bases. DNA for the CDR3: TGTGCCAGCAGCCCAAGGAACACCGGGGAGCTGTTTTTT. Encoded protein: CASSPRNTGELFF.

The V call is TRBV4-2, the J call TRBJ1-6; D call uncertain. The CDR3 extends over 16 amino acids. The germline V and J ends were trimmed by 5 bases and 8 bases, with 19 bases remaining between them. Germline lookup yields CDR1 LGHNA and CDR2 YNFKEQ. CDR3 in DNA: TGTGCCAGCAGCGGGGAGCGGGCCGGTTGGTATTCACCCCTCCACTTT. Protein product: CASSGERAGWYSPLHF.

This clone was counted a few times. The V call is TRBV18, the J call TRBJ1-4; D call uncertain. The CDR3 contains 15 residues. V lost 2 bases and J lost 5, with 12 bases in between. CDR1 KGHSH and CDR2 LQKENI come from the germline V gene. The CDR3 bases are TGTGCCAGCTCACCATTAGGGAGCGGGAATGAAAAACTGTTTTTT. This codes for CASSPLGSGNEKLFF.

The rearrangement uses TRBV7-2 and TRBJ2-4; a weak D match, TRBD2 (6 bases). Per germline, CDR1 SGHTA and CDR2 FQGNSA. V lost 3 bases and J lost 2, with 20 bases in between. The CDR3 has 18 residues. The CDR3 nucleotides read TGTGCCAGCAGCTTCCGGCCCCAGGGAGGAGTGACCAAAAACATTCAGTACTTC. Residues: CASSFRPQGGVTKNIQYF.

The genes are TRBV5-4 and TRBJ1-3; no reliable D call. CDR3 size: 15 residues. From germline, CDR1 is SGHNT and CDR2 YYREEE (reference sequence). The V gene lost 0 bases and the J gene lost 0 bases, with 7 bases spanning the gap. CDR3 sequence: CASSLVGLSGNTIYF. The CDR3 nucleotides are TGTGCCAGCAGCTTGGTTGGGCTCTCTGGAAACACCATATATTTT.

The gene calls are TRBV19 and TRBJ2-6; 7 positions match TRBD1. V shed 7 bases and J 0 bases; nucleotides not matched to a gene: 12. The CDR3 is 18 amino acids. The V gene's germline CDR1 is LNHDA and CDR2 SQIVND (reference sequence). CDR3 nucleotides: TGTGCCAGTAACGCGGTGTGGACAGGCCACTCTGGGGCCAACGTCCTGACTTTC. Amino acid sequence: CASNAVWTGHSGANVLTF.

The J gene is TRBJ2-3, the V gene TRBV28; D tentatively fits TRBD1 or TRBD2 (5 bases each). Germline-derived CDR1 and CDR2 are MDHEN and SYDVKM. This CDR3 has 13 residues. The V end lost 9 bases, the J end lost 0 bases, and 10 bases lay between the germline ends. As DNA, the CDR3 is TGTGCCAGTGTTGGGGGTAGCACAGATACGCAGTATTTT. Protein product: CASVGGSTDTQYF.

The V and J genes are TRBV4-1 and TRBJ1-5; possibly TRBD1 for D (5 bases). This CDR3 is built from 16 residues. Germline CDR1 is MGHRA and CDR2 is YSYEKL. Trimming left V 3 bases short and J 11 bases short, with 23 bases between. In DNA, the CDR3 is TGCGCCAGCAGCCAGACCCCCGGGACGGAAATCAATACCCAGCATTTT. Amino acid sequence: CASSQTPGTEINTQHF.

The chain joins TRBV4-1 to TRBJ2-5, with 10 bases fitting TRBD2. Germline-derived CDR1 and CDR2 are MGHRA and YSYEKL. V was pared by 7 bases and J by 1 base, with 6 bases of the junction left unmatched. This CDR3 spans 15 amino acids. CDR3 in amino acids: CASTPSGSPQETQYF. CDR3 sequence (DNA): TGCGCCAGCACGCCTAGCGGGAGCCCCCAAGAGACCCAGTACTTC.

To note about this clone: Other DNA sequences of this sample code for an identical CDR3. The V and J genes are TRBV18 and TRBJ2-7; 10 bases map to TRBD2. V dropped 3 bases and J dropped 2; count of bases not matched to a gene: 1. There are 14 residues in the CDR3. CDR1 is KGHSH, CDR2 LQKENI, per germline. CDR3 bases: TGTGCCAGCTCACCCCTAGCGGGGGCCTACGAGCAGTACTTC. Amino acid sequence: CASSPLAGAYEQYF.

The gene calls are TRBV5-4 and TRBJ2-7, with 8 bases lining up with TRBD1. Germline V gene lookup returns CDR1 SGHNT and CDR2 YYREEE (reference sequence). V shed 2 bases, J shed 2 bases, and the junction held 6 bases outside the gene matches. The CDR3 consists of 15 residues. The CDR3 protein is CASSLGTGNPYEQYF. Written as DNA, the CDR3 is TGTGCCAGCAGCTTAGGGACAGGTAACCCCTACGAGCAGTACTTC.

The chain couples TRBV28 to TRBJ2-4; tentative D call: TRBD1 (6 bases). This CDR3 is built from 18 residues. V lost 4 bases, J lost 3 bases, and 22 bases lay in between. Germline values: CDR1 MDHEN, CDR2 SYDVKM. The CDR3 loop is CASSSTPEGPRGKNIQYF. CDR3 in DNA: TGTGCCAGCAGTTCGACCCCTGAGGGCCCCAGGGGCAAAAACATTCAGTACTTC.

This clone has just one count. The gene calls are TRBV27 and TRBJ1-1; D possibly corresponds to TRBD1 (6 bases). CDR3 length: 15 residues. Trimming cost V 3 bases and J 7 bases, with 18 bases left between them. Per germline, CDR1 MNHEY and CDR2 SMNVEV (reference sequence). The CDR3 loop is CASSFLRAGGGEAFF. In nucleotides, the CDR3 is TGTGCCAGCAGTTTCCTCCGGGCCGGAGGGGGTGAAGCTTTCTTT.